This T cell receptor (beta chain) was identified during a study of CD8+CD57+ T cells in acquired aplastic anemia. On the study more broadly: Sorted CD4+ and CD8+ cell DNA averaged around 3.5 ug.

Patients included in sequencing had previously demonstrated CD8+CD57+ cell expansion by flow cytometry. The template for TCR beta VDJ and CDR3 sequence profiling was genomic DNA. One entry per CDR3 protein, called by TCRdb with MiXCR from the reads. The repertoire holds approximately 220,000 distinct CDR3 sequences, about half seen once, with about 20% in the top ten. This clonotype was seen a handful of times. The CDR3 runs to 14 residues. Germline V gene lookup returns CDR1 DFQATT and CDR2 SNEGSKA (reference sequence). Trimming cost V 4 bases and J 6 bases; bases outside gene matches: 8. The origin of this receptor is a human donor with aplastic anemia. The sample taken for sequencing was sorted CD4+, CD8+, or CD8+CD57+ T cells (not recorded which) from PBMCs. J is TRBJ2-7 and V is TRBV20-1; 11 nucleotides agree with TRBD1. The CDR3 sequence: CSATPGQGGVEQYF. The CDR3 region has the DNA TGCAGTGCTACTCCGGGACAGGGGGGCGTCGAGCAGTACTTC.